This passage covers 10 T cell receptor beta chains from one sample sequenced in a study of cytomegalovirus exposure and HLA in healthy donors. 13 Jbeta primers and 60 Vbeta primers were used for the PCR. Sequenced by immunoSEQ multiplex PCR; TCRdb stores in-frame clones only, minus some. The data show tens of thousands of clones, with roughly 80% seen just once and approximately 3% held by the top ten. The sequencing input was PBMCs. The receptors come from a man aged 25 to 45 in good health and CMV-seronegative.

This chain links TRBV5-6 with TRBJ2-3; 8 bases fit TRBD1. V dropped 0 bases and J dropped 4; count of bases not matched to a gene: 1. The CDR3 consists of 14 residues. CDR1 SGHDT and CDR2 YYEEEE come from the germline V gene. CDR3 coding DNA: TGTGCCAGCAGCTTGGCGGACAGGGCAGATACGCAGTATTTT. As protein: CASSLADRADTQYF.

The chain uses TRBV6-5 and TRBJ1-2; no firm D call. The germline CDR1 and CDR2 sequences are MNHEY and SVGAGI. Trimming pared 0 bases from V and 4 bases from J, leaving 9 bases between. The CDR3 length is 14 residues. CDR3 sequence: CASSYSGIGYGYTF. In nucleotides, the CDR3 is TGTGCCAGCAGTTACTCCGGGATCGGCTATGGCTACACCTTC.

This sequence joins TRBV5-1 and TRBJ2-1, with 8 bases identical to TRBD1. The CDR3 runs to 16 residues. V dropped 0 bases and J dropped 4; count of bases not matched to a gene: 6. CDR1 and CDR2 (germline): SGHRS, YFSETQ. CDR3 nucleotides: TGCGCCAGCAGCTTGGCCTCGGGACAGGCATACAATGAGCAGTTCTTC. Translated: CASSLASGQAYNEQFF. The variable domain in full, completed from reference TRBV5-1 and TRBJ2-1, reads KAGVTQTPRYLIKTRGQQVTLSCSPISGHRSVSWYQQTPGQGLQFLFEYFSETQRNKGNFPGRFSGRQFSNSRSEMNVSTLELGDSALYLCASSLASGQAYNEQFFGPGTRLTVL.

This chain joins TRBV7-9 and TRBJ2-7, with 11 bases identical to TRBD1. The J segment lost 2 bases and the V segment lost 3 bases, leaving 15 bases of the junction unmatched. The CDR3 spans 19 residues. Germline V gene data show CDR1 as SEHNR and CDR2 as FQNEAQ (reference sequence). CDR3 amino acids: CASSFTWDVRTGGTYEQYF. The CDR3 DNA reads TGTGCCAGCAGCTTTACCTGGGATGTTAGGACAGGGGGCACCTACGAGCAGTACTTC. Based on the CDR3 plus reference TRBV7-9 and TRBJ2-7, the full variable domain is DTGVSQNPRHKITKRGQNVTFRCDPISEHNRLYWYRQTLGQGPEFLTYFQNEAQLEKSRLLSDRFSAERPKGSFSTLEIQRTEQGDSAMYLCASSFTWDVRTGGTYEQYFGPGTRLTVT.

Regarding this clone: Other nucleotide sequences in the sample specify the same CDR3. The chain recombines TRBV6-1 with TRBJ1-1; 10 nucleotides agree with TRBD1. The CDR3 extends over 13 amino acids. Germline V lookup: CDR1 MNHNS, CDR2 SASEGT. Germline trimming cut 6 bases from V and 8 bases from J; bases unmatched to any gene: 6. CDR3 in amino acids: CASRRQGAAEAFF. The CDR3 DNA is TGTGCCAGCAGGCGACAGGGGGCGGCCGAAGCTTTCTTT.

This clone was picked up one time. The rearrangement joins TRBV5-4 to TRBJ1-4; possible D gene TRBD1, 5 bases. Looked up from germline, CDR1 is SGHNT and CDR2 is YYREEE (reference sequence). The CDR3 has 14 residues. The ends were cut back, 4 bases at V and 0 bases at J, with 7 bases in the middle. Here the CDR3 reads CASSPGTTNEKLFF. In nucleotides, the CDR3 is TGTGCCAGCAGCCCAGGGACAACTAATGAAAAACTGTTTTTT.

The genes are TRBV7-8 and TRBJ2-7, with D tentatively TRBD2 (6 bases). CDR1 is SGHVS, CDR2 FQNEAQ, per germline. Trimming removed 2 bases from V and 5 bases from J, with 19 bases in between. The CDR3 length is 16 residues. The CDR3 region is CASSLIIGLTLDEQYF. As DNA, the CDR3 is TGTGCCAGCAGCTTAATTATTGGACTAACCCTCGACGAGCAGTACTTC.

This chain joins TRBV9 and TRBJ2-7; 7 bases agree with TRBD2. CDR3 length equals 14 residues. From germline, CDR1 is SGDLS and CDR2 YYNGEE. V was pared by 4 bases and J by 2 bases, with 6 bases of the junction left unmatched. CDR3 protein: CASSPRGETYEQYF. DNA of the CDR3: TGTGCCAGCAGCCCCCGGGGGGAAACCTACGAGCAGTACTTC.

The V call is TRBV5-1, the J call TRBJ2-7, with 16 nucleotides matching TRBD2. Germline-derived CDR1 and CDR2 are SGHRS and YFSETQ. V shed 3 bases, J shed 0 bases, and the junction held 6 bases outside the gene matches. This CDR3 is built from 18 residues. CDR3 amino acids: CASSSGLAGGPGSYEQYF. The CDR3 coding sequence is TGCGCCAGCAGCTCGGGACTAGCGGGGGGGCCCGGCTCCTACGAGCAGTACTTC.

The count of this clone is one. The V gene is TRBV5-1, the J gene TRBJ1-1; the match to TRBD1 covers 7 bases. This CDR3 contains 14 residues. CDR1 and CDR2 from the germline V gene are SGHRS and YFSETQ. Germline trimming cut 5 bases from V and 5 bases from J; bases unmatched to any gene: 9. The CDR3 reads CASRPRTGGTEAFF. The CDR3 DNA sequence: TGCGCCAGCAGACCCCGGACAGGAGGGACTGAAGCTTTCTTT.